This TCR beta chain derives from a study of vaccination effects on CD4 cells after COVID-19. Antigen-specific CD4+ T cells expanded by the ViraFEST assay with viral peptide pools were then sequenced. CD4+ T cells were isolated after around 9 days of culture. Every participant took two doses of the BNT162b2 or mRNA-1273 vaccine. Vaccine recipients, nucleocapsid antibody negative, had no prior SARS-CoV-2 infection. Days 3 and 7 saw half the medium replaced with IL-2 medium. The sample holds one count of this clone. The antigen remains unidentified. Sequenced by immunoSEQ multiplex PCR; TCRdb stores in-frame clones only, minus some. In the table there are over 80,000 clones, over 70% of which are singletons. Source: CD4+ T cells from PBMCs cultured with HCoV-OC43 spike peptides, taken after COVID-19 vaccination. Regarding subset: HCoV-OC43 spike overlapping peptide pool stimulation. The TCR originated in a human donor who received a COVID-19 vaccine.

The CDR3 reads CASRKTGLGEQYV. CDR3 nucleotide sequence: TGTGCCAGCAGAAAAACAGGGTTGGGTGAGCAGTACGTC. V is TRBV7-8 and J is TRBJ2-7, with D possibly being TRBD1 (6 bases). The CDR3 consists of 13 residues. V lost 6 bases and J 7 bases, leaving 16 bases between the germline ends. Germline CDR1 is SGHVS and CDR2 is FQNEAQ.